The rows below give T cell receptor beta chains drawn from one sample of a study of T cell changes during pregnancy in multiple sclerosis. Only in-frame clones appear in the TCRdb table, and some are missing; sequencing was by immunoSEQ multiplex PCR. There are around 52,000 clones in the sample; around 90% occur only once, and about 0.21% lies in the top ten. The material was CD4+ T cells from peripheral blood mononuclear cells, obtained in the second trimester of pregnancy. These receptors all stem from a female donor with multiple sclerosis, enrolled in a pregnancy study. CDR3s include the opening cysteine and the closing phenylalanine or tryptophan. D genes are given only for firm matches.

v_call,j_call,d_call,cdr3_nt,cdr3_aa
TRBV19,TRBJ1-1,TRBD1,TGTGCCAGTAGCGACAGGGTCGCTGAAGCTTTCTTT,CASSDRVAEAFF
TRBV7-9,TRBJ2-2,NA,TGTGCCAGCAGCTTACGGAATGTCGACTCCGGGGAGCTGTTTTTT,CASSLRNVDSGELFF
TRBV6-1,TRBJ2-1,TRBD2,TGTGCCAGTATGCGGGAGGAGTTCTACAATGAGCAGTTCTTC,CASMREEFYNEQFF
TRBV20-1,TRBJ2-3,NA,TGCAGCTCTCTGGAGGATACGCAGTATTTT,CSSLEDTQYF
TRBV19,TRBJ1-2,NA,TGTGCCAGTAGCGAGCCTAACTATGGCTACACCTTC,CASSEPNYGYTF
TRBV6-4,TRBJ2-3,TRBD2,TGTGCCAGCAGTGTACTGGGCGGGGGGGCCACAGATACGCAGTATTTT,CASSVLGGGATDTQYF
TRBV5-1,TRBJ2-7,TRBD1,TGCGCCAGCAGCTCGTACAGGGGCTACGAGCAGTACTTC,CASSSYRGYEQYF
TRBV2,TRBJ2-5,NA,TGTGCCAGCAGCCGTCGACAGGTCCAAGAGACCCAGTACTTC,CASSRRQVQETQYF
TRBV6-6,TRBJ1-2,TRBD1,TGTGCCAGCAGTTACGGGACAGGGGGAAGCTATGGCTACACCTTC,CASSYGTGGSYGYTF
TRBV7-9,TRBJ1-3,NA,TGTGCCAGCAGCCCTTCCGGGGGGGCCAGCTCTGGAAACACCATATATTTT,CASSPSGGASSGNTIYF
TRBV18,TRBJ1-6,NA,TGTGCCAGCTCACCACCGGGGGGGAGCGGCGCACCCCTCCACTTT,CASSPPGGSGAPLHF
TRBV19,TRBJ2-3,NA,TGTGCCAGTAGTGGGGGGATGAGCAGCACAGATACGCAGTATTTT,CASSGGMSSTDTQYF
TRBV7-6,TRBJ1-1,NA,TGTGCCAGCAGCGGCCACGGATCCCGGGGGTGGAACACTGAAGCTTTCTTT,CASSGHGSRGWNTEAFF